Sequencing of this TCR beta chain was carried out in a study of response to subunit inactivated influenza vaccine (dated by TCRdb to the late 2010s). Regarding the complete study: Deep quantitative T cell receptor repertoire profiling was used in the study to track responses to a trivalent subunit inactivated influenza vaccine. Study-wide conclusions, independent of this receptor: The authors proposed that each seasonal influenza vaccination may bring in only a limited number of new T cells.

CDR1 and CDR2 (WSHSY, SAAADI) derive from the germline V gene. The CDR3 contains 17 residues, cysteine and phenylalanine counted. The DNA shown is the 51-base CDR3, in frame from base 1. V and J are trimmed by 3 bases and 0 bases, and the gene matches miss 8 bases of the junction. The library was generated by RT-PCR. Instrument on record: Illumina HiSeq 2500. TCRdb reran the public reads through fastp at Q25 and MiXCR, keeping productive beta chains. Under each unique CDR3 protein, matching rows form one entry showing the most common genes and DNA. For this sample the table gives hundreds of thousands of distinct CDR3 sequences, of which roughly 15% were detected only once. Of the sample, 7.6% is held by the ten largest clones. This clonotype was detected only a few times. Its antigen is unknown. There are no base qualities to consult, and no much larger clone falls within one base.

The source of this sequence is a man aged 45-65 years who received an inactivated influenza vaccine. Donor details come from another sample of the same person, matched by shared clones. Here the chain combines TRBV10-2 and TRBJ2-1, with 7 bases in between that match TRBD1. Sequences were derived from PBMCs from blood, sampled around two weeks before vaccination. The CDR3 reads as follows: CASSDPGQRGSYNEQFF. The base sequence is TGCGCCAGCAGTGACCCGGGACAGAGAGGCTCCTACAATGAGCAGTTCTTC.